The clone carrying this TCR beta chain was picked up many times. This CDR3 spans 13 amino acids. CDR1 and CDR2 (germline): SQVTM, ANQGSEA. V was pared by 7 bases and J by 4 bases, with 13 bases between. This specimen comes from a study of spatial heterogeneity in lung cancer. TCRdb passed the 5' RACE reads through MiXCR, listing each CDR3 protein once. The sample has tens of thousands of distinct CDR3 sequences; 8% to 10% are singletons. As to time point: blood at routine non-recurrence follow-up after resection. This receptor was identified in a female donor with early-stage non-small cell lung cancer. The chain combines TRBV29-1 with TRBJ1-4; possible D gene TRBD1, 6 bases. Sample: PBMCs, taken at follow-up. The CDR3 nucleotides read TGCAGCGCTGGGGGCCAACTTAATGAAAAACTGTTTTTT. It translates to CSAGGQLNEKLFF.